This TCR beta chain was identified in a study of cytomegalovirus exposure and HLA in healthy donors. The CDR3 is 13 amino acids. Unmatched junction bases numbered 1, after V lost 5 bases and J lost 1 base. CDR1 SEHNR and CDR2 FQNEAQ come from the germline V gene (reference sequence). Regarding donors, all were healthy bone marrow donors. The PCR employed 60 Vbeta primers together with 13 Jbeta primers. The assay was immunoSEQ multiplex PCR, and TCRdb's table has in-frame clones only and misses some. The sample carries about 200,000 clones, more than 60% recorded once. Concerning this clone: Its antigen is not known.

Study results and limitations: Among TCR beta chains of equal frequency, HLA-associated ones were more clonally expanded in a later analysis. Later work found most CMV-associated TCR beta chains apparently HLA-restricted. Many donors shared some public TCRs, even though most TCR sequences were rare.

The sequenced sample was PBMCs. The sequence was obtained from a man between 35 and 55 years old in good health and CMV-seronegative. The chain couples TRBV7-9 to TRBJ2-7; 8 positions match TRBD1. The CDR3 bases are TGTGCCAGCAGCAGGACAGGGTCCTACGAGCAGTACTTC. Translation: CASSRTGSYEQYF.